These 2 T cell receptor beta chains came from one sample sequenced in a study of T cell responses to AZD1222 COVID-19 vaccine. Some clones are missing from TCRdb's copy, which holds only in-frame ones; the method was immunoSEQ multiplex PCR. The sample comprises around 29,000 clones, over 90% of which are singletons, and roughly 7.3% rests with the top ten. This sample comprised peripheral blood, obtained on day 0 of AZD1222 vaccination. The receptors shown here come from an adult in good health.

The chain links TRBV6-5 to TRBJ1-5; D uncertain. This CDR3 comprises 16 residues. With 0 bases removed from V and 5 bases from J, the gap between germline ends came to 14 bases. CDR1 is MNHEY and CDR2 is SVGAGI in the germline V gene. Written as DNA, the CDR3 is TGTGCCAGCAGTTACTCGATAGACCAGCCCCATCAGCCCCAGCATTTT. It encodes CASSYSIDQPHQPQHF.

The chain employs TRBV10-1 and TRBJ1-5; D is possibly TRBD1 (6 bases). Germline V CDR1 and CDR2: WNHNN, SYGVQD (reference sequence). CDR3 length equals 13 residues. The V and J ends lost 4 bases and 6 bases respectively, with 10 bases between them. CDR3 bases: TGCGCCAGCAGTGCCGGGGGCGGTCAGCCCCAGCATTTT. It is translated as CASSAGGGQPQHF.